Sequencing of this TCR beta chain was carried out in a study of beta chain features in type 1 diabetes. General study findings and limits: Researchers cautioned that cDNA sequencing could over-represent cells with high TCR expression. TCRB repertoires of naive, central memory and Treg cells appeared more similar among patients than among healthy donors.

The CDR3 totals 16 residues. Germline values: CDR1 SGHNT, CDR2 YYREEE (reference sequence). V was pared by 0 bases and J by 4 bases, with 8 bases of the junction left unmatched. Turning to this clone: Its antigen is not known.

Expressed TCRB transcripts got sequenced, as all isolated RNA was reverse transcribed. Naive, central memory and regulatory T cell samples averaged roughly 3.6 million reads. TCRdb's copy holds only in-frame clones and misses some; the assay was immunoSEQ multiplex PCR. The sample consists of roughly 250,000 clones, roughly 70% of them appearing once. This rearrangement joins TRBV5-4 to TRBJ2-7, with 9 bases matching TRBD1. Sample: naive CD4+ T cells from blood. The receptor comes from a man aged 25 to 40 in good health. The CDR3 here is CASSLAAQGARYEQYF. In DNA, the CDR3 is TGTGCCAGCAGCTTGGCCGCACAGGGGGCGCGATACGAGCAGTACTTC.